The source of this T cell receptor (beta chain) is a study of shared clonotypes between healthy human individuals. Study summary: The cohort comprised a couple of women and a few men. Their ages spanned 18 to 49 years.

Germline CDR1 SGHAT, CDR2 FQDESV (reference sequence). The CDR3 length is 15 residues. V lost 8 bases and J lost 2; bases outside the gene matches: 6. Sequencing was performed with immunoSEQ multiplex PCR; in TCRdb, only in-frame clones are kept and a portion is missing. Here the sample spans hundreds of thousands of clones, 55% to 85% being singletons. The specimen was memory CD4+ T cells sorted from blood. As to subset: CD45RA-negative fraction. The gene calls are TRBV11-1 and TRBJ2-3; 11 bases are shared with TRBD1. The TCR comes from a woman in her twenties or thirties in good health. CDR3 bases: TGTGCCAGCGCACCGGGACAGGGGGACACAGATACGCAGTATTTT. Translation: CASAPGQGDTDTQYF.